The clone carrying this TCR beta chain came up many times. Antigen: not known. The TCR beta libraries were generated through quantitative 5'-RACE incorporating molecular barcodes. TCRdb re-called the 5' RACE reads with MiXCR, one entry per CDR3 protein. The table includes 450,000 to 550,000 distinct CDR3 sequences, approximately 5.3% detected once. The data originate from a study of CD8 T cells in ankylosing spondylitis. General study points: CD8+ cells made up the disease-linked clones, which were relatively rare in peripheral blood. Significantly higher representation of disease-linked clones was reported for matched ankylosing spondylitis synovial fluid. Some motif variants had been reported before (in reactive arthritis synovial fluid and blood). A TCR beta motif made of fewer than ten highly homologous variants seemed typical of ankylosing spondylitis blood.

The CDR3 is 18 amino acids. In germline, CDR1 is SGHRS, CDR2 YFSETQ. V dropped 0 bases and J dropped 5 bases, with 23 bases sitting between them. The receptor was derived from a male donor with ankylosing spondylitis. The sequenced sample consisted of blood, either unsorted or a sorted T cell fraction (not recorded which). The chain combines TRBV5-1 with TRBJ2-5; TRBD1 might be the D (6 bases). The CDR3 spells CASSLASKGQGRGETQYF. The CDR3 nucleotides are TGCGCCAGCAGCTTGGCCTCGAAGGGCCAGGGGCGAGGGGAGACCCAGTACTTC.